These 26 T cell receptor beta chains originate from one sample sequenced in a study of radiation and T cells in renal cell carcinoma (dated by TCRdb to 2019 to 2021). The library came from the immunoSEQ multiplex PCR assay. The immuneACCESS repertoire file appears here via TCRdb, limited to in-frame rearrangements. These files lack a portion of the clones; in checked studies, under half of the deficit traces to unresolved V genes, and the cause of the others is not known. The sample table shows 140,000 or so clones, and roughly 88% are seen once. Together, the top ten hold about 11% of the sample. The sample's time point label is to be understood as: baseline pretreatment blood. According to the study, the label for this sample's treatment or condition signals: 15 Gy SBRT to primary tumor, nephrectomy 4 weeks later. The sequenced sample was blood, obtained from a patient whose treatment included radiotherapy and nephrectomy. Every receptor here comes from a woman in her fifties or sixties with renal cell carcinoma.

In this sample, this clone turned up once. This sequence joins TRBV11-3 and TRBJ2-1; D tentatively fits TRBD1 or TRBD2 (5 bases each). Germline V lookup: CDR1 SGHNT, CDR2 YENEEA. V was trimmed by 0 bases and J by 6 bases, leaving 12 bases between them. This CDR3 is 15 amino acids long. The CDR3 here is CASSLEGYGGNEQFF. CDR3 sequence (DNA): TGTGCCAGCAGCTTAGAGGGTTATGGGGGCAATGAGCAGTTCTTC.

This clone was seen a few times. The rearrangement links TRBV6-1 to TRBJ1-6, with D possibly being TRBD1 (5 bases). CDR3 length: 13 residues. V was clipped by 2 bases and J by 9 bases, with 8 bases between them. Germline loops: CDR1 MNHNS, CDR2 SASEGT. The CDR3 DNA reads as TGTGCCAGCAGTGAACAGGGTGGTTCACCCCTCCACTTT. Its protein product is CASSEQGGSPLHF.

The rearrangement joins TRBV7-2 to TRBJ1-4; D not certain. The CDR3 runs 16 residues. Trimming shortened V by 5 bases and J by 3 bases, and 16 bases separated the two germline ends. CDR1 and CDR2 (germline): SGHTA, FQGNSA. CDR3 sequence reads: CASSVQGSWPNEKLFF. In nucleotides, the CDR3 is TGTGCCAGCAGCGTTCAAGGGTCCTGGCCTAATGAAAAACTGTTTTTT.

The genes are TRBV6-1 and TRBJ1-5; 9 bases are a match to TRBD1. The V gene's germline CDR1 is MNHNS and CDR2 SASEGT. This CDR3 comprises 14 residues. V trimming: 7 bases; J trimming: 7 bases; junction bases outside the gene matches: 8. CDR3 region: CASKPGQGGQPQHF. The CDR3 DNA reads as TGTGCCAGCAAACCGGGACAGGGAGGACAGCCCCAGCATTTT.

Points on this clone: One end of the junction is discordant with germline, which a read error may explain. This rearrangement joins TRBV9 to TRBJ1-1; TRBD1 matches at 7 bases. Germline assignment: CDR1 SGDLS and CDR2 YYNGEE. CDR3 size: 15 residues. CDR3 protein: CASSVTGTENAEAFF. In DNA form, the CDR3 reads TGTGCCAGCAGCGTCACCGGGACAGAGAACGCTGAAGCTTTCTTT. Full variable domain (outside the CDR3, taken from reference TRBV9 and TRBJ1-1): DSGVTQTPKHLITATGQRVTLRCSPRSGDLSVYWYQQSLDQGLQFLIQYYNGEERAKGNILERFSAQQFPDLHSELNLSSLELGDSALYFCASSVTGTENAEAFFGQGTRLTVV.

The V call is TRBV5-5, the J call TRBJ2-7; no clear D gene. Trimming removed 4 bases at V and 2 bases at J, with 16 bases between. The CDR3 runs 15 residues. Per the germline V gene, CDR1 is SGHKS and CDR2 is YYEKEE (reference sequence). The CDR3: CASSADWVITYEQYF. CDR3 sequence (DNA): TGTGCCAGCAGCGCCGACTGGGTAATCACCTACGAGCAGTACTTC. Full variable domain (rest looked up from reference TRBV5-5 and TRBJ2-7): DAGVTQSPTHLIKTRGQQVTLRCSPISGHKSVSWYQQVLGQGPQFIFQYYEKEERGRGNFPDRFSARQFPNYSSELNVNALLLGDSALYLCASSADWVITYEQYFGPGTRLTVT.

The chain recombines TRBV4-2 with TRBJ2-7; tentatively, D is TRBD2 (5 bases). Germline CDR1 and CDR2: LGHNA and YNFKEQ. The V gene lost 0 bases and the J gene lost 2 bases, with 8 bases spanning the gap. The CDR3 consists of 14 residues. The CDR3 nucleotides read TGTGCCAGCAGCCAAGAGAGGGAGCCCTACGAGCAGTACTTC. Residues: CASSQEREPYEQYF.

The rearrangement links TRBV19 to TRBJ1-2; no definite D call. There are 15 residues in the CDR3. CDR1 is LNHDA, CDR2 SQIVND, per germline (reference sequence). V shed 2 bases and J shed 3 bases, with 13 bases lying between them. The CDR3 DNA reads TGTGCCAGTAGTATACCCACCCCGGTCTACTATGGCTACACCTTC. Translated: CASSIPTPVYYGYTF.

A few counts support this clone. The chain carries TRBV5-1 and TRBJ2-3, with 9 bases that match TRBD1. With V trimmed by 4 bases and J by 4 bases, 7 bases remained unmatched. The germline V gene has CDR1 SGHRS and CDR2 YFSETQ. This CDR3 is built from 15 residues. The CDR3 DNA reads as TGCGCCAGCAGCCTACAGGGGGCTGACGCAGATACGCAGTATTTT. Translation: CASSLQGADADTQYF. The complete variable domain, with remaining parts taken from reference TRBV5-1 and TRBJ2-3, reads KAGVTQTPRYLIKTRGQQVTLSCSPISGHRSVSWYQQTPGQGLQFLFEYFSETQRNKGNFPGRFSGRQFSNSRSEMNVSTLELGDSALYLCASSLQGADADTQYFGPGTRLTVL.

This sequence joins TRBV5-4 and TRBJ1-2, with D perhaps matching TRBD1 (5 bases). This CDR3 has 15 amino acids. CDR1 SGHNT and CDR2 YYREEE come from the germline V gene (reference sequence). Trimming removed 4 bases at V and 7 bases at J, with 20 bases between. The CDR3 spells CASSLETAPLSGYTF. As DNA, the CDR3 is TGTGCCAGCAGCCTAGAGACAGCACCCCTTTCTGGCTACACCTTC. Full variable domain (outside the CDR3, taken from reference TRBV5-4 and TRBJ1-2): ETGVTQSPTHLIKTRGQQVTLRCSSQSGHNTVSWYQQALGQGPQFIFQYYREEENGRGNFPPRFSGLQFPNYSSELNVNALELDDSALYLCASSLETAPLSGYTFGSGTRLTVV.

The rearrangement links TRBV18 to TRBJ1-2; no firm D call. CDR1 KGHSH and CDR2 LQKENI come from the germline V gene. Deletions cut 3 bases from V and 1 base from J, with 6 bases between. This CDR3 spans 13 amino acids. The CDR3 coding sequence is TGTGCCAGCTCACCCGGGAGTAACTATGGCTACACCTTC. Protein product: CASSPGSNYGYTF.

This clone came up a few times. V usage is TRBV9 and J usage is TRBJ1-1, with D tentatively TRBD1 (5 bases). CDR1 SGDLS and CDR2 YYNGEE come from the germline V gene. Trimming shortened V by 3 bases and J by 3 bases, and 15 bases separated the two germline ends. The CDR3 covers 15 residues. CDR3 sequence reads: CASSAAGLMDTEAFF. DNA of the CDR3: TGTGCCAGCAGCGCCGCGGGACTCATGGACACTGAAGCTTTCTTT.

With regard to this clone: The sample holds other DNA sequences that translate to the same CDR3. The chain recombines TRBV19 with TRBJ2-7; 9 nucleotides line up with TRBD1. CDR1 and CDR2 (germline): LNHDA, SQIVND (reference sequence). CDR3 size: 15 residues. The ends lost 2 bases at V and 1 base at J; junction bases unmatched: 3. The CDR3 reads CASSISGTGSYEQYF. DNA of the CDR3: TGTGCCAGTAGTATAAGTGGGACAGGGTCCTACGAGCAGTACTTC.

The V call is TRBV7-8, the J call TRBJ1-1; unclear D gene. Germline CDR1 SGHVS, CDR2 FQNEAQ. The CDR3 is 17 amino acids. Between the trimmed V and J ends, which lost 4 bases and 1 base, there was a span of 19 bases. CDR3 residues: CASSSSPPLGRNTEAFF. CDR3 nucleotides: TGTGCCAGCAGCTCCTCTCCCCCTCTGGGGAGGAACACTGAAGCTTTCTTT.

The chain recombines TRBV7-2 with TRBJ1-4; maybe TRBD1 (6 bases). This CDR3 comprises 16 residues. With 4 bases removed from V and 4 bases from J, the gap between germline ends came to 16 bases. Germline values: CDR1 SGHTA, CDR2 FQGNSA. The CDR3: CASSSRRGGVNEKLFF. CDR3 sequence (DNA): TGTGCCAGCAGCTCACGGAGAGGGGGTGTTAATGAAAAACTGTTTTTT.

CDR3 amino acids: CASSFDREDGYTF. The CDR3 coding sequence is TGCGCCAGCAGCTTCGACAGGGAAGATGGCTACACCTTC. This chain links TRBV5-1 with TRBJ1-2, with 7 bases that match TRBD1. The CDR3 runs 13 residues. Per germline, CDR1 SGHRS and CDR2 YFSETQ. Unmatched junction bases numbered 4, after V lost 2 bases and J lost 6 bases.

A few counts support this clone. V gene TRBV5-1 combines with J gene TRBJ1-1; the D gene is possibly TRBD1 (6 bases). The V gene's germline CDR1 is SGHRS and CDR2 YFSETQ. This CDR3 spans 15 amino acids. V lost 4 bases to trimming and J lost 4 bases, with 17 bases between them. CDR3 in DNA: TGCGCCAGCAGCCCAGGACAGTCGGCGGGCACTGAAGCTTTCTTT. This gives the protein CASSPGQSAGTEAFF.

The rearrangement joins TRBV7-9 to TRBJ2-7; D is unclear. Germline V gene lookup returns CDR1 SEHNR and CDR2 FQNEAQ (reference sequence). The germline V and J ends were trimmed by 2 bases and 2 bases, with 13 bases remaining between them. The CDR3 is 15 amino acids. The CDR3 sequence is CASSLRADLPYEQYF. In DNA form, the CDR3 reads TGTGCCAGCAGCTTAAGGGCGGATCTCCCCTACGAGCAGTACTTC. Full variable domain (rest looked up from reference TRBV7-9 and TRBJ2-7): DTGVSQNPRHKITKRGQNVTFRCDPISEHNRLYWYRQTLGQGPEFLTYFQNEAQLEKSRLLSDRFSAERPKGSFSTLEIQRTEQGDSAMYLCASSLRADLPYEQYFGPGTRLTVT.

This clone was counted between two and nine times. This chain links TRBV5-5 with TRBJ1-1; D is unresolved. CDR3 length: 10 amino acids. The germline gives CDR1 SGHKS, CDR2 YYEKEE (reference sequence). V was pared by 2 bases and J by 12 bases, with 8 bases between. The CDR3 sequence is CASSLAGTFF. CDR3 bases: TGTGCCAGCAGCTTAGCAGGTACTTTCTTT.

The genes are TRBV6-5 and TRBJ2-7; 10 bases line up with TRBD1. Germline V gene sequence: CDR1 MNHEY, CDR2 SVGAGI. The CDR3 is made up of 13 amino acids. V was clipped by 6 bases and J by 2 bases; unmatched bases: 1. Written as DNA, the CDR3 is TGTGCCAGCAGAGGACAGGGGGCCTACGAGCAGTACTTC. Its translation is CASRGQGAYEQYF.

The chain is built from TRBV5-4 and TRBJ2-2; D could derive from TRBD1 or TRBD2 (5 bases each). The V end was cut by 3 bases, the J end by 3 bases, with 9 bases between. CDR3 length: 14 residues. Germline V gene lookup returns CDR1 SGHNT and CDR2 YYREEE (reference sequence). The CDR3 DNA follows: TGTGCCAGCAGCTGGGGGACGGACACCGGGGAGCTGTTTTTT. Protein: CASSWGTDTGELFF.

J is TRBJ1-3 and V is TRBV6-5; unclear D gene. Germline CDR1 and CDR2: MNHEY and SVGAGI. Trimming left V 5 bases short and J 1 base short, with 9 bases between. The CDR3 is 14 amino acids. The CDR3 here is CASSITVSGNTIYF. The CDR3 nucleotides read TGTGCCAGCAGTATAACAGTATCTGGAAACACCATATATTTT.

V is TRBV6-1 and J is TRBJ2-5; D call uncertain. Germline V gene lookup returns CDR1 MNHNS and CDR2 SASEGT. Trimming removed 1 base at V and 2 bases at J, with 5 bases between. The CDR3 runs to 13 residues. The CDR3 reads CASSEGWQETQYF. CDR3 sequence (DNA): TGTGCCAGCAGTGAAGGCTGGCAAGAGACCCAGTACTTC.

To note about this clone: At the DNA level, this CDR3 is encoded by other sequences in the same sample as well. The chain carries TRBV6-1 and TRBJ2-5; 9 bases fit TRBD1. In germline, CDR1 is MNHNS, CDR2 SASEGT. The CDR3 is 15 amino acids. The V and J ends lost 1 base and 0 bases, in that order; junction bases with no gene match: 0. The CDR3 region is CASSEGDRDQETQYF. The CDR3 DNA is TGTGCCAGCAGTGAAGGGGACAGGGACCAAGAGACCCAGTACTTC.

This chain joins TRBV9 and TRBJ1-6; possibly TRBD1 for D (6 bases). V dropped 2 bases and J dropped 4 bases, with 16 bases sitting between them. The CDR3 is 17 residues long. In germline, CDR1 is SGDLS, CDR2 YYNGEE. CDR3 residues: CASSVGQNQLYNSPLHF. CDR3 in DNA: TGTGCCAGCAGCGTCGGACAGAACCAGCTTTATAATTCACCCCTCCACTTT. The full variable domain, with the rest looked up from reference TRBV9 and TRBJ1-6, is DSGVTQTPKHLITATGQRVTLRCSPRSGDLSVYWYQQSLDQGLQFLIQYYNGEERAKGNILERFSAQQFPDLHSELNLSSLELGDSALYFCASSVGQNQLYNSPLHFGNGTRLTVT.

The V call is TRBV21-1, the J call TRBJ2-1. TRBV21-1 corresponds to a pseudogene. The CDR3 length is 15 residues. The chain's CDR3 is CASSKGHLEGNEQFF. The CDR3 nucleotides are TGTGCCAGCAGCAAAGGACACCTTGAGGGGAATGAGCAGTTCTTC.